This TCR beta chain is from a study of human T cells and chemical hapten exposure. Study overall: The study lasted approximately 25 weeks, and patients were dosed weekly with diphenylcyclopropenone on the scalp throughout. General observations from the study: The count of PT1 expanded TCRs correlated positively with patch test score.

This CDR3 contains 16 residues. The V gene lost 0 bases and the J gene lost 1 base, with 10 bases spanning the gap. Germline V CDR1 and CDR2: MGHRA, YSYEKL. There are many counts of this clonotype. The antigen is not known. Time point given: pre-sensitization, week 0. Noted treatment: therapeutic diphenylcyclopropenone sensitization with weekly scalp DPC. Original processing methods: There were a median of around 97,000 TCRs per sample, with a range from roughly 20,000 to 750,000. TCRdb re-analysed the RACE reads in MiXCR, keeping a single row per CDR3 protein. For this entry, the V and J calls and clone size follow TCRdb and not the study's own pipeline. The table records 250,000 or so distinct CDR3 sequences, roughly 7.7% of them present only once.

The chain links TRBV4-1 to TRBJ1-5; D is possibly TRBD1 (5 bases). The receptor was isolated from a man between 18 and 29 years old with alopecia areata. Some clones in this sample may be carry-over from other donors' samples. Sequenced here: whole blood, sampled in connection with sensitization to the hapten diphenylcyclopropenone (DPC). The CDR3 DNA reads TGCGCCAGCAGCCAAGATGAAGGGGCCAGCAATCAGCCCCAGCATTTT. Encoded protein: CASSQDEGASNQPQHF.